The 22 T cell receptor beta chains given below trace back to one sample, sequenced in a study of cytomegalovirus exposure and HLA in healthy donors. The PCR made use of 60 Vbeta and 13 Jbeta primers. Using immunoSEQ multiplex PCR, the repertoire was profiled, and TCRdb retains in-frame clones only, with some absent. This sample carries about 150,000 clones, about 74% of them seen once, and the ten largest clones take approximately 2%. Sequenced input: PBMCs. The receptor source for this set is a man aged 30 to 45 in good health and CMV-seronegative.

Here the CDR3 DNA reads TGTGCCTCCGGGACTTTTATTTACAATGAGCAGTTCTTC. Amino acid sequence: CASGTFIYNEQFF. The genes are TRBV7-2 and TRBJ2-1; TRBD2 is a possible D gene (6 bases). This CDR3 is built from 13 residues. Trimming took off 11 bases at V and 4 bases at J, with 15 bases between the two ends. Germline V CDR1 and CDR2: SGHTA, FQGNSA.

The chain joins TRBV29-1 to TRBJ2-1; D is uncertain. This CDR3 is 12 amino acids long. From germline, CDR1 is SQVTM and CDR2 ANQGSEA. Between the trimmed V and J ends, which lost 8 bases and 4 bases, there was a span of 12 bases. In DNA form, the CDR3 reads TGCAGCCCCCGAGATGCTTACAATGAGCAGTTCTTC. It codes for CSPRDAYNEQFF.

This chain links TRBV4-1 with TRBJ2-3; D might be TRBD1 (5 bases). The V gene lost 2 bases and the J gene lost 0 bases, with 9 bases spanning the gap. This CDR3 spans 15 amino acids. The V gene's germline CDR1 is MGHRA and CDR2 YSYEKL. The CDR3 coding sequence is TGCGCCAGCAGCCAAAGGGGTAGGAGCACAGATACGCAGTATTTT. Protein: CASSQRGRSTDTQYF.

This chain connects TRBV10-3 to TRBJ2-1; 12 positions match TRBD2. The ends lost 4 bases at V and 8 bases at J; junction bases unmatched: 3. The CDR3 runs 14 residues. The germline CDR1 and CDR2 sequences are ENHRY and SYGVKD. The CDR3 region has the DNA TGTGCCATCAGTGTGTCTAGCGGGAGGGATGAGCAGTTCTTC. Its protein product is CAISVSSGRDEQFF.

The chain uses TRBV5-4 and TRBJ2-5; TRBD2 matches at 7 bases. Germline V lookup: CDR1 SGHNT, CDR2 YYREEE (reference sequence). The V gene end was trimmed by 3 bases and the J gene end by 1 base; junction bases not matched to a gene: 3. This CDR3 has 14 residues. The CDR3 DNA sequence: TGTGCCAGCAGCTCGGGACTAACCCAAGAGACCCAGTACTTC. Translation gives CASSSGLTQETQYF. Looking up the rest from reference TRBV5-4 and TRBJ2-5 gives the full variable domain: ETGVTQSPTHLIKTRGQQVTLRCSSQSGHNTVSWYQQALGQGPQFIFQYYREEENGRGNFPPRFSGLQFPNYSSELNVNALELDDSALYLCASSSGLTQETQYFGPGTRLLVL.

The CDR3 loop reads CAWSVGGYTDTQYF. For the CDR3, the DNA is TGTGCCTGGAGTGTAGGAGGGTACACAGATACGCAGTATTTT. V and J are TRBV30 and TRBJ2-3; D may be TRBD2 (6 bases). This CDR3 has 14 residues. Trimming pared 0 bases from V and 2 bases from J, leaving 9 bases between. CDR1 and CDR2 (germline): GTSNPN, SVGIG (reference sequence).

The genes are TRBV6-5 and TRBJ2-7; 8 bases align to TRBD2. Germline V gene sequence: CDR1 MNHEY, CDR2 SVGAGI. The CDR3 runs 15 residues. V was pared by 6 bases and J by 4 bases, with 11 bases of the junction left unmatched. In nucleotides, the CDR3 is TGTGCCAGCAGCCCCCGGGGAGCGGGAGAATACGAGCAGTACTTC. Amino acid sequence: CASSPRGAGEYEQYF.

The chain is built from TRBV9 and TRBJ2-3; the match to TRBD2 covers 8 bases. Germline-derived CDR1 and CDR2 are SGDLS and YYNGEE. V trimming: 0 bases; J trimming: 4 bases; junction bases outside the gene matches: 4. The CDR3 totals 15 residues. The CDR3 protein is CASSVAGGFADTQYF. CDR3 DNA sequence: TGTGCCAGCAGCGTAGCGGGAGGGTTCGCAGATACGCAGTATTTT.

The rearrangement uses TRBV9 and TRBJ2-3; D is possibly TRBD1 (6 bases). The germline CDR1 and CDR2 sequences are SGDLS and YYNGEE. Trimming pared 2 bases from V and 2 bases from J, leaving 18 bases between. The CDR3 loop spans 17 amino acids. The CDR3 region has the DNA TGTGCCAGCAGCGTCCTGTCCCTGGGGGCCTACACAGATACGCAGTATTTT. Its translation is CASSVLSLGAYTDTQYF.

The chain uses TRBV7-3 and TRBJ2-5; the D gene is possibly TRBD2 (6 bases). With 5 bases removed from V and 1 base from J, the gap between germline ends came to 14 bases. There are 15 residues in the CDR3. CDR1 is SGHTA and CDR2 is FQGTGA in the germline V gene. The CDR3, as DNA: TGTGCCAGCAGCCTTTACGGCGGGATCCAAGAGACCCAGTACTTC. Residues: CASSLYGGIQETQYF.

V and J are TRBV4-1 and TRBJ2-2; 8 nucleotides align to TRBD1. The CDR3 consists of 18 residues. Germline lookup yields CDR1 MGHRA and CDR2 YSYEKL. Trimming cost V 1 base and J 2 bases; bases outside gene matches: 9. The CDR3 DNA sequence: TGCGCCAGCAGCCAAGGACGTTGGACAGGGTCAAACACCGGGGAGCTGTTTTTT. Its translation: CASSQGRWTGSNTGELFF.

The chain recombines TRBV27 with TRBJ2-5, with 7 bases fitting TRBD1. This CDR3 has 16 amino acids. Germline V gene lookup returns CDR1 MNHEY and CDR2 SMNVEV (reference sequence). V lost 6 bases to trimming and J lost 2 bases; unmatched junction nucleotides: 12. The CDR3 loop reads CASRLGTADFQETQYF. CDR3 bases: TGTGCCAGCAGGCTAGGGACAGCGGATTTTCAAGAGACCCAGTACTTC.

The CDR3 DNA follows: TGCAGCGTTCAAACGGGGACAGCCACTGAAGCTTTCTTT. This sequence encodes CSVQTGTATEAFF. The V gene is TRBV29-1, the J gene TRBJ1-1; 7 nucleotides match TRBD1. Germline assignment: CDR1 SQVTM and CDR2 ANQGSEA. The CDR3 contains 13 residues. V shed 5 bases, J shed 4 bases, and the junction held 7 bases outside the gene matches.

This sequence joins TRBV19 and TRBJ2-2, with 11 nucleotides matching TRBD2. The CDR3 loop spans 18 amino acids. The germline gives CDR1 LNHDA, CDR2 SQIVND (reference sequence). Trimming removed 2 bases from V and 4 bases from J; junction bases left unmatched: 9. CDR3 DNA: TGTGCCAGTAGTATAAGTCTAGCGGGAGGAGGGGGCACCGGGGAGCTGTTTTTT. It specifies CASSISLAGGGGTGELFF.

The chain joins TRBV28 to TRBJ2-7; no clear D. V was trimmed by 5 bases and J by 4 bases, leaving 15 bases between them. CDR3 length: 14 amino acids. Per germline, CDR1 MDHEN and CDR2 SYDVKM. This CDR3 is CASSLMTTGYEQYF. The DNA of the CDR3 is TGTGCCAGCAGTCTAATGACAACCGGATACGAGCAGTACTTC.

The rearrangement links TRBV7-8 to TRBJ2-7; D may be TRBD2 (6 bases). This CDR3 has 16 amino acids. Germline V lookup: CDR1 SGHVS, CDR2 FQNEAQ. V lost 9 bases and J 2 bases, leaving 23 bases between the germline ends. DNA of the CDR3: TGTGCCAGTTCCGCTCGCCGGCTAGCGTCCGCCTACGAGCAGTACTTC. Protein sequence: CASSARRLASAYEQYF.

The chain combines TRBV7-9 with TRBJ2-2; 9 bases are shared with TRBD2. The germline V gene has CDR1 SEHNR and CDR2 FQNEAQ (reference sequence). Trimming at V came to 4 bases and at J to 5 bases, leaving 11 bases not matched to a gene. The CDR3 is 17 residues long. DNA of the CDR3: TGTGCCAGCAGCTCCTTAGCGGGAGTGGGTAAGACCGGGGAGCTGTTTTTT. This gives the protein CASSSLAGVGKTGELFF.

The chain recombines TRBV2 with TRBJ2-3; 10 bases map to TRBD1. The J segment lost 0 bases and the V segment lost 7 bases, leaving 4 bases of the junction unmatched. This CDR3 is built from 15 residues. Germline CDR1 and CDR2: SNHLY and FYNNEI. The CDR3 spells CASTRTGGSTDTQYF. DNA for the CDR3: TGTGCCAGCACTCGGACAGGGGGTAGCACAGATACGCAGTATTTT.

This chain connects TRBV5-4 to TRBJ2-1; D call uncertain. Trimming took off 0 bases at V and 4 bases at J, with 8 bases between the two ends. This CDR3 is built from 14 residues. Germline CDR1 and CDR2: SGHNT and YYREEE (reference sequence). Here the CDR3 reads CASSLGAGYNEQFF. As DNA, the CDR3 is TGTGCCAGCAGCTTGGGGGCTGGATACAATGAGCAGTTCTTC.

V gene TRBV9 combines with J gene TRBJ2-7; 12 nucleotides match TRBD2. The CDR3 extends over 15 amino acids. V lost 2 bases, J lost 0 bases, and 0 bases stayed unmatched. CDR1 is SGDLS, CDR2 YYNGEE, per germline. The CDR3 region is CASSVGLAGSYEQYF. CDR3 sequence (DNA): TGTGCCAGCAGCGTGGGACTAGCGGGCTCCTACGAGCAGTACTTC.

The chain uses TRBV11-3 and TRBJ2-1; the D gene is possibly TRBD2 (5 bases). CDR1 and CDR2 (germline): SGHNT, YENEEA. CDR3 length: 14 residues. V shed 0 bases and J shed 8 bases, with 11 bases lying between them. DNA for the CDR3: TGTGCCAGCAGCTTAGATCATTGGGGAGATGAGCAGTTCTTC. This gives the protein CASSLDHWGDEQFF.

The chain couples TRBV7-2 to TRBJ1-5; 10 bases agree with TRBD1. V was clipped by 7 bases and J by 5 bases; unmatched bases: 5. The CDR3 has 14 amino acids. Germline values: CDR1 SGHTA, CDR2 FQGNSA. The CDR3 here is CASTPGTGDQPQHF. The CDR3 DNA follows: TGTGCCAGCACCCCCGGGACAGGGGATCAGCCCCAGCATTTT.